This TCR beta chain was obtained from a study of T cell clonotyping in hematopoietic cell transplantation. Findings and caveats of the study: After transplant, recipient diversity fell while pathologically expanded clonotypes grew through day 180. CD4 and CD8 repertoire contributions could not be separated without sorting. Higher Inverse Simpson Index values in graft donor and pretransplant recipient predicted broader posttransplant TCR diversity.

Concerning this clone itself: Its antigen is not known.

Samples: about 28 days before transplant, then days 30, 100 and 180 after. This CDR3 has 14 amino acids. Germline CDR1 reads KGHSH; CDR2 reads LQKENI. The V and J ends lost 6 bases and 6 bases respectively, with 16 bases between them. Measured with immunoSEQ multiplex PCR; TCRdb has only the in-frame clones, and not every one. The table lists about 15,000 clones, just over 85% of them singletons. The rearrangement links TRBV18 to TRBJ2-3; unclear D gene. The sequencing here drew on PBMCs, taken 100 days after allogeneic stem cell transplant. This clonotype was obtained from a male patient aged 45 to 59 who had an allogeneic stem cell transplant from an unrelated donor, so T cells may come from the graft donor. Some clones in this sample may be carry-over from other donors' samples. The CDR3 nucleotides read TGTGCCAGCTCCCCCACAAATCCCACGGATACGCAGTATTTT. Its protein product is CASSPTNPTDTQYF.